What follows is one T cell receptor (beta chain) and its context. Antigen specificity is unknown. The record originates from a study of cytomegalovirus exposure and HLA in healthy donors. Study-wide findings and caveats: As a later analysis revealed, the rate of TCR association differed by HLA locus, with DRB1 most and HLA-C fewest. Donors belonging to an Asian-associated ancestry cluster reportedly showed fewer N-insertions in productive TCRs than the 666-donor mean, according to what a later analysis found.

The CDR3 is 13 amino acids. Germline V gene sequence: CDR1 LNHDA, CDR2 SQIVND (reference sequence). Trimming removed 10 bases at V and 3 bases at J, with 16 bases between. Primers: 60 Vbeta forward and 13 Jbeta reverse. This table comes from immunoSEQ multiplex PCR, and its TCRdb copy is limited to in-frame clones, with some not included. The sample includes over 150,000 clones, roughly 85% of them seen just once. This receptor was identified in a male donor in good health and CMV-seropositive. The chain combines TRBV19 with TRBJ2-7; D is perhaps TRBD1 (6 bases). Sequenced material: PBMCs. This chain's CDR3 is CATQGRKDYEQYF. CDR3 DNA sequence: TGTGCCACACAGGGCAGGAAGGACTACGAGCAGTACTTC.